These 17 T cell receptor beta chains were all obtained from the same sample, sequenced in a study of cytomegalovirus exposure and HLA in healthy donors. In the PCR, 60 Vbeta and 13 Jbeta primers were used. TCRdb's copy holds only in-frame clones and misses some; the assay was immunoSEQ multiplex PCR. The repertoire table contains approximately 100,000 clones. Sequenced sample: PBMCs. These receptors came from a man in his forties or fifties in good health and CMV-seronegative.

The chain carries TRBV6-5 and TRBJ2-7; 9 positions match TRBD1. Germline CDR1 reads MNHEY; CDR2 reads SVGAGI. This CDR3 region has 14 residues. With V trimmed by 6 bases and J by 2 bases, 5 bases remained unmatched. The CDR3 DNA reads TGTGCCAGCAGCCCCCGGGACAGGGCCTACGAGCAGTACTTC. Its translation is CASSPRDRAYEQYF.

The CDR3 DNA reads TGTGCCAGCAGTCCTCCGGGACAGAGGAGCTCTGGAAACACCATATATTTT. Protein product: CASSPPGQRSSGNTIYF. The J gene is TRBJ1-3, the V gene TRBV7-9; 7 bases line up with TRBD1. The CDR3 is made up of 17 amino acids. V lost 6 bases, J lost 0 bases, and 11 bases stayed unmatched. Germline CDR1 is SEHNR and CDR2 is FQNEAQ (reference sequence). The variable domain in full, with the rest retrieved from reference TRBV7-9 and TRBJ1-3, is DTGVSQNPRHKITKRGQNVTFRCDPISEHNRLYWYRQTLGQGPEFLTYFQNEAQLEKSRLLSDRFSAERPKGSFSTLEIQRTEQGDSAMYLCASSPPGQRSSGNTIYFGEGSWLTVV.

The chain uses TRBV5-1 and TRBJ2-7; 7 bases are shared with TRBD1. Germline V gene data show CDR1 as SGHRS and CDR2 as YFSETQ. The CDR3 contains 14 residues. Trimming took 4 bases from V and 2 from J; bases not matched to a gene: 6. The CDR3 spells CASSLRTGPYEQYF. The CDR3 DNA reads TGCGCCAGCAGCCTTAGGACAGGACCCTACGAGCAGTACTTC.

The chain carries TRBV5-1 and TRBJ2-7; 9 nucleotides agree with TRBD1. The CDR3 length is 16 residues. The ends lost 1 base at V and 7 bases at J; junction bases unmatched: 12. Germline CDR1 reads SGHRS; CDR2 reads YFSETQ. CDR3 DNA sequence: TGCGCCAGCAGCTTGTCTACCGGGACAGGGATTTGGGAGCAGTACTTC. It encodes CASSLSTGTGIWEQYF. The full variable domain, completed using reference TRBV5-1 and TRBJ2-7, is KAGVTQTPRYLIKTRGQQVTLSCSPISGHRSVSWYQQTPGQGLQFLFEYFSETQRNKGNFPGRFSGRQFSNSRSEMNVSTLELGDSALYLCASSLSTGTGIWEQYFGPGTRLTVT.

The CDR3 DNA is TGTGCCAGCAGACGACAGGGGGCGACTGAAGCTTTCTTT. Translating it yields CASRRQGATEAFF. The chain carries TRBV6-5 and TRBJ1-1; 10 bases align to TRBD1. Germline CDR1 and CDR2: MNHEY and SVGAGI. With 6 bases clipped from V and 5 bases from J, the junction kept 3 bases outside the gene matches. This CDR3 has 13 amino acids.

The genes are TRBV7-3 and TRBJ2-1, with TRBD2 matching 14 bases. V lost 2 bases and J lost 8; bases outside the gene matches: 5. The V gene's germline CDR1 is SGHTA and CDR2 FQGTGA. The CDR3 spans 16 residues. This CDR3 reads CASSLETSGRGDEQFF. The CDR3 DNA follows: TGTGCCAGCAGCTTAGAGACTAGCGGGAGGGGGGATGAGCAGTTCTTC.

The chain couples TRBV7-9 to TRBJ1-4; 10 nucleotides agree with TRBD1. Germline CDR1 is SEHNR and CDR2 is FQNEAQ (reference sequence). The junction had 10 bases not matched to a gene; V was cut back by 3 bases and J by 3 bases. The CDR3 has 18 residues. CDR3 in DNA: TGTGCCAGCAGCTTCAGACCCGGACAGGGGGACTCTAATGAAAAACTGTTTTTT. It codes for CASSFRPGQGDSNEKLFF.

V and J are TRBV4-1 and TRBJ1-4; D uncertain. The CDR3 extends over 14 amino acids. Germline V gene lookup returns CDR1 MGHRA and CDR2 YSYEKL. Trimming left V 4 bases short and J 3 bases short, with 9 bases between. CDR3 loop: CASSPIAANEKLFF. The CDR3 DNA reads TGCGCCAGCAGCCCGATAGCAGCTAATGAAAAACTGTTTTTT.

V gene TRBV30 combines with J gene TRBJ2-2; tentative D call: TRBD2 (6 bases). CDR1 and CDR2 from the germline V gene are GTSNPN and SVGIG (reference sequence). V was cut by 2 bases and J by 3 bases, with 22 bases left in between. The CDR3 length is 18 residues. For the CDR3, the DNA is TGTGCCTGGAGTCCATGGCCACGGGGTAGCGGAGACACCGGGGAGCTGTTTTTT. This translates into CAWSPWPRGSGDTGELFF.

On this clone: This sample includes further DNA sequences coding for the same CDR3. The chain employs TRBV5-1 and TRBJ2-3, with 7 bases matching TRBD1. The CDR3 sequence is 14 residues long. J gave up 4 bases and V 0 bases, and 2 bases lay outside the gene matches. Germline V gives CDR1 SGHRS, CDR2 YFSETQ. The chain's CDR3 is CASSLGQGPDTQYF. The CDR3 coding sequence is TGCGCCAGCAGCTTGGGACAGGGCCCAGATACGCAGTATTTT.

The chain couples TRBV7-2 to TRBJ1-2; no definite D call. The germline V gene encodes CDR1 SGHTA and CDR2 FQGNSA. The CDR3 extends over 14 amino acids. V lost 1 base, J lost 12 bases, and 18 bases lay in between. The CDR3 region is CASSLVVSGNFHTF. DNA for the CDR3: TGTGCCAGCAGCTTAGTGGTTTCAGGAAATTTTCACACCTTC.

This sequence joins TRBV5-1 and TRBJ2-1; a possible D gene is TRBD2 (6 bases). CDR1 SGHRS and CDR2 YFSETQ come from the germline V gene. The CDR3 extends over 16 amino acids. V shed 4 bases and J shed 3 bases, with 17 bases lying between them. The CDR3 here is CASSTGWEVGYNEQFF. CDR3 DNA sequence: TGCGCCAGCAGCACCGGTTGGGAGGTGGGCTACAATGAGCAGTTCTTC. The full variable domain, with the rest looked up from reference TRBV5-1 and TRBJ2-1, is KAGVTQTPRYLIKTRGQQVTLSCSPISGHRSVSWYQQTPGQGLQFLFEYFSETQRNKGNFPGRFSGRQFSNSRSEMNVSTLELGDSALYLCASSTGWEVGYNEQFFGPGTRLTVL.

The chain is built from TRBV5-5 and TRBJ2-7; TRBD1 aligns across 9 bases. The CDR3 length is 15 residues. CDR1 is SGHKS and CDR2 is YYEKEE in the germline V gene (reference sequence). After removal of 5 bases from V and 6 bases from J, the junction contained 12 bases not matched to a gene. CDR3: CASSYTGTGIGEQYF. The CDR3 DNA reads TGTGCCAGCAGTTATACCGGGACAGGGATTGGCGAGCAGTACTTC.

The CDR3 reads CASSPAGGETQYF. The CDR3 DNA sequence: TGTGCCAGCTCACCAGCAGGGGGCGAGACCCAGTACTTC. This chain connects TRBV18 to TRBJ2-5, with 8 bases matching TRBD1. V lost 2 bases to trimming and J lost 5 bases; unmatched junction nucleotides: 1. CDR3 size: 13 residues. The germline CDR1 and CDR2 sequences are KGHSH and LQKENI.

DNA of the CDR3: TGTGCCAGCAGCTTAGGGGACAGCATAATCTACAATGAGCAGTTCTTC. Translated: CASSLGDSIIYNEQFF. The genes are TRBV7-9 and TRBJ2-1; 7 bases match TRBD1. Germline values: CDR1 SEHNR, CDR2 FQNEAQ (reference sequence). The CDR3 runs to 16 residues. Trimming cost V 1 base and J 3 bases; bases outside gene matches: 6.

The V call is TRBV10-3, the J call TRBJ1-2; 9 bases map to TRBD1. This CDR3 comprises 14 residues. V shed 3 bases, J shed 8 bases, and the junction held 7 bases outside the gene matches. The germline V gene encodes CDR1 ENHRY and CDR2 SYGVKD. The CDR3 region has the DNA TGTGCCATCAGTGATCAACAGGGGGCGATAGGCTACACCTTC. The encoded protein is CAISDQQGAIGYTF.

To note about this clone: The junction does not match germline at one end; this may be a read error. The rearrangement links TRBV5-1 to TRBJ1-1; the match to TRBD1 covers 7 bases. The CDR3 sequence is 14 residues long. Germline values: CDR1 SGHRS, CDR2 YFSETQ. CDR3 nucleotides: TGCGCCGGCAGCTTTGGGGACAGGAACACTGAAGCTTTCTTT. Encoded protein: CAGSFGDRNTEAFF.